This entry describes one T cell receptor beta chain. Original data processing: Cell counts per sample came from amplifying reference gene primers. Assay: immunoSEQ multiplex PCR; the TCRdb copy retains only in-frame clones and omits some. The V and J calls and clone size come from that table; D and trimming were worked out from the DNA. The data show roughly 200,000 clones, 75% to 90% seen once. J gave up 3 bases and V 1 base, and 8 bases lay outside the gene matches. Germline CDR1 SGHTA, CDR2 FQGTGA. The CDR3 has 17 amino acids. The sample is drawn from a study of blood T cell repertoires in COVID-19. Study-level background: The analysed material was cDNA or gDNA that came from T cells, B-cell-depleted T cells, or PBMCs.

The sequenced sample consisted of peripheral blood. The chain uses TRBV7-3 and TRBJ2-3; 9 bases are a match to TRBD2. This receptor was taken from a woman aged 40 to 50 with COVID-19, enrolled during active disease. CDR3 coding DNA: TGTGCCAGCAGCTTAAGAGGGTGGACTAGCGATACAGATACGCAGTATTTT. Protein product: CASSLRGWTSDTDTQYF.